These T cell receptor beta chains were read from a single sample in a study of blood T cell repertoires in COVID-19. Clones were read by immunoSEQ multiplex PCR, and TCRdb kept only the in-frame ones, dropping some. Of about 77,000 clones in the sample, 75% to 85% were seen once. Sequencing was performed on peripheral blood. The receptors were sampled from a woman in her 70s with acute or convalescent COVID-19. The CDR3 runs from the conserved cysteine through the conserved F or W. D genes are given only for firm matches. Size values are once, few and many counts, or a class for expanded clones, and some rows have none.

CDR3aa | CDR3nt | v_gene | d_gene | abundance | j_gene
CASSVGEFSTDTQYF | TGTGCCAGCAGCGTAGGCGAGTTTAGCACAGATACGCAGTATTTT | TRBV9 | . | . | TRBJ2-3
CASRGLAGAYNEQFF | TGTGCCAGCAGGGGACTAGCGGGAGCTTACAATGAGCAGTTCTTC | TRBV2 | TRBD2 | . | TRBJ2-1
CASSQTGITDTQYF | TGCGCCAGCAGCCAAACAGGGATCACAGATACGCAGTATTTT | TRBV4-1 | . | . | TRBJ2-3
CASSFTANTEAFF | TGTGCCAGCAGTTTCACAGCGAACACTGAAGCTTTCTTT | TRBV12-3/TRBV12-4 | . | . | TRBJ1-1
CASSFHGDSNQPQHF | TGTGCCAGCAGCTTCCACGGAGATAGCAATCAGCCCCAGCATTTT | TRBV7-9 | . | many | TRBJ1-5
CASAGTNQETQYF | TGTGCCAGCGCGGGGACCAACCAAGAGACCCAGTACTTC | TRBV5-4 | . | . | TRBJ2-5
CASSLWGGDTDTQYF | TGTGCCAGCAGCTTATGGGGAGGGGACACAGATACGCAGTATTTT | TRBV7-3 | TRBD2 | . | TRBJ2-3
CASSFPGSNQPQHF | TGTGCCAGCAGTTTCCCGGGGAGCAATCAGCCCCAGCATTTT | TRBV6-2/TRBV6-3 | . | . | TRBJ1-5
CASSLDPGTKNIQYF | TGTGCCAGCAGCTTAGACCCGGGGACCAAAAACATTCAGTACTTC | TRBV7-2 | . | . | TRBJ2-4
CASSFRDRDYGYTF | TGTGCCAGCAGCTTCCGTGACAGGGACTATGGCTACACCTTC | TRBV11-2 | TRBD1 | few | TRBJ1-2
CASSLRDRVISGANVLTF | TGTGCCAGCTCACTCCGGGACAGGGTAATCTCTGGGGCCAACGTCCTGACTTTC | TRBV18 | TRBD1 | . | TRBJ2-6
CASSQKASGILWGYTF | TGTGCCAGCAGCCAAAAGGCCAGCGGCATTCTATGGGGCTACACCTTC | TRBV14 | . | once | TRBJ1-2
CASSGPGEVVAGYTF | TGTGCCAGCAGCGGCCCCGGGGAGGTGGTTGCTGGCTACACCTTC | TRBV9 | . | . | TRBJ1-2
CASSQESGTGPYEQYF | TGCGCCAGCAGCCAAGAGAGCGGGACAGGGCCCTACGAGCAGTACTTC | TRBV4-1 | TRBD1 | . | TRBJ2-7
CASSPFTSGGNEQFF | TGCGCCAGCAGCCCCTTTACTAGCGGGGGCAATGAGCAGTTCTTC | TRBV4-3 | TRBD2 | . | TRBJ2-1
CASRGGLLMNTEAFF | TGTGCCAGCAGAGGGGGTCTTCTTATGAACACTGAAGCTTTCTTT | TRBV6-5 | . | . | TRBJ1-1
CASSLLEGYNSPLHF | TGTGCCAGCAGTTTACTCGAGGGATATAATTCACCCCTCCACTTT | TRBV27 | . | . | TRBJ1-6
CAIAAGGGGYEQYF | TGTGCCATCGCGGCGGGTGGGGGCGGCTACGAGCAGTACTTC | TRBV10-3 | . | . | TRBJ2-7
CASSPPNRGAEAFF | TGTGCCAGCAGCCCTCCGAACAGGGGGGCTGAAGCTTTCTTT | TRBV11-3 | TRBD1 | . | TRBJ1-1
CASSPSALLEQYF | TGTGCCAGCAGCCCTAGCGCGTTGCTCGAGCAGTACTTC | TRBV7-9 | . | . | TRBJ2-7
CASSSADRAYGYTF | TGTGCCAGCAGTTCTGCCGACAGGGCCTATGGCTACACCTTC | TRBV6-6 | TRBD1 | . | TRBJ1-2
CASTGGAPKETQYF | TGTGCCAGCACGGGGGGCGCCCCAAAAGAGACCCAGTACTTC | TRBV2 | . | . | TRBJ2-5
CASNNWAGVDNEQFF | TGTGCCAGCAACAACTGGGCGGGGGTTGACAATGAGCAGTTCTTC | TRBV11-2 | TRBD2 | . | TRBJ2-1
CASRTSSGNTIYF | TGTGCCAGTCGGACAAGCTCTGGAAACACCATATATTTT | TRBV6-5 | . | . | TRBJ1-3
CASLPLGRVQPQHF | TGTGCCAGCCTACCCTTGGGCAGGGTCCAGCCCCAGCATTTT | TRBV6-1 | . | . | TRBJ1-5
CASSRGYTEAFF | TGTGCCAGTTCCAGGGGATACACTGAAGCTTTCTTT | TRBV25-1 | . | once | TRBJ1-1
CASSQETGTEAFF | TGTGCCAGCAGCCAAGAAACCGGGACTGAAGCTTTCTTT | TRBV3-1/TRBV3-2 | . | . | TRBJ1-1
CSASGGHNSPLHF | TGCAGTGCTAGTGGCGGGCATAATTCACCCCTCCACTTT | TRBV20-1 | . | . | TRBJ1-6
CASQRTGLGNTIYF | TGTGCCAGCCAACGGACAGGGCTGGGAAACACCATATATTTT | TRBV25-1 | TRBD1 | . | TRBJ1-3
CASSAFGGNYGYTF | TGTGCCAGCAGTGCTTTTGGCGGCAACTATGGCTACACCTTC | TRBV2 | . | . | TRBJ1-2
CASSFSRRGRTEAFF | TGTGCCAGCAGCTTCAGTCGCAGGGGGCGTACTGAAGCTTTCTTT | TRBV7-2 | TRBD1 | . | TRBJ1-1
CSASTGVGYGYTF | TGCAGTGCTAGTACCGGGGTCGGCTATGGCTACACCTTC | TRBV20-1 | . | few | TRBJ1-2
CASSPTGGSNEKLFF | TGTGCCAGCAGCCCAACGGGGGGTAGTAATGAAAAACTGTTTTTT | TRBV5-8 | . | . | TRBJ1-4
CASKTTGGAGELFF | TGTGCCAGCAAAACGACAGGGGGCGCCGGGGAGCTGTTTTTT | TRBV6-5 | TRBD1 | . | TRBJ2-2
CASSPGIRSSGNTIYF | TGTGCCAGCAGCCCCGGGATTCGGAGCTCTGGAAACACCATATATTTT | TRBV7-9 | . | . | TRBJ1-3
CASSLVRNTEAFF | TGTGCCAGCAGCTTAGTTAGGAACACTGAAGCTTTCTTT | TRBV13 | . | . | TRBJ1-1
CASSLTGRMDQPQHF | TGTGCCAGCAGTTTGACAGGAAGAATGGATCAGCCCCAGCATTTT | TRBV2 | . | . | TRBJ1-5